The next 5 T cell receptor beta chains were all read from a single sample in a study of early T cells in non-severe SARS-CoV-2 infection. Using its own MiXCR run on the 5' RACE reads, TCRdb lists one record per CDR3 protein. The profile shows 32,000 or so distinct CDR3 sequences, under 6% of them singletons. Sequenced sample: whole blood. The receptors come from an adult who was a healthcare worker with PCR-confirmed SARS-CoV-2 infection or an uninfected control (not recorded which).

This clonotype was counted ten times or more. The chain uses TRBV4-3 and TRBJ2-1; D gene unclear. Germline CDR1 is LGHNA and CDR2 is YSLEER. This CDR3 has 16 amino acids. V was pared by 0 bases and J by 0 bases, with 9 bases between. In DNA form, the CDR3 reads TGCGCCAGCAGCCAAGATAACTGGGGCTCCTACAATGAGCAGTTCTTC. Its translation: CASSQDNWGSYNEQFF.

There are many counts of this clonotype. The chain uses TRBV7-3 and TRBJ2-6; D is ambiguous. This CDR3 has 14 residues. CDR1 and CDR2 from the germline V gene are SGHTA and FQGTGA. Trimming removed 5 bases from V and 0 bases from J, with 5 bases in between. CDR3 residues: CASSESSGANVLTF. In DNA form, the CDR3 reads TGTGCCAGCAGCGAAAGCTCTGGGGCCAACGTCCTGACTTTC. Together with reference TRBV7-3 and TRBJ2-6, the CDR3 gives the full variable domain: GAGVSQTPSNKVTEKGKYVELRCDPISGHTALYWYRQSLGQGPEFLIYFQGTGAADDSGLPNDRFFAVRPEGSVSTLKIQRTERGDSAVYLCASSESSGANVLTFGAGSRLTVL.

This clonotype was seen a few times. The J gene is TRBJ2-7, the V gene TRBV10-3; the match to TRBD1 covers 9 bases. Germline values: CDR1 ENHRY, CDR2 SYGVKD. The J segment lost 5 bases and the V segment lost 7 bases, leaving 6 bases of the junction unmatched. CDR3 length equals 13 residues. CDR3 nucleotides: TGTGCCATCAAATTGGGACAGGGAAACGAGCAGTACTTC. Encoded protein: CAIKLGQGNEQYF.

The chain uses TRBV6-5 and TRBJ2-4, with D maybe TRBD2 (5 bases). Trimming took off 6 bases at V and 8 bases at J, with 17 bases between the two ends. The length of the CDR3 is 14 residues. Germline values: CDR1 MNHEY, CDR2 SVGAGI. The chain's CDR3 is CASSRSEGTDIQYF. CDR3 bases: TGTGCCAGCAGCCGGAGCGAGGGTACAGACATTCAGTACTTC.

J is TRBJ1-5 and V is TRBV6-2 or TRBV6-3, with 12 bases identical to TRBD1. Trimming took 0 bases from V and 3 from J; bases not matched to a gene: 12. This CDR3 region has 20 residues. Germline V gene lookup returns CDR1 MNHEY and CDR2 SVGEGT. The CDR3, as DNA: TGTGCCAGCAGTTACTCGATTGTATCCGGGACAGGGGGCACCAATCAGCCCCAGCATTTT. Translation gives CASSYSIVSGTGGTNQPQHF.